The entry that follows covers one T cell receptor beta chain sequence. This sample was included in a study of cytomegalovirus exposure and HLA in healthy donors. A multiplex PCR was run with 60 Vbeta primers and 13 Jbeta primers. Assay used: immunoSEQ multiplex PCR; TCRdb lists only in-frame clones, some missing. This repertoire includes about 200,000 clones. CDR1 is MGHRA and CDR2 is YSYEKL in the germline V gene. The CDR3 sequence is 15 residues long. V was clipped by 1 base and J by 2 bases, with 9 bases between them. This chain joins TRBV4-1 and TRBJ1-3; D is possibly TRBD1 (6 bases). This clonotype was sampled from a man aged 30 to 45 in good health and CMV-seronegative. The specimen was PBMCs. CDR3 amino acids: CASSQVTGTGNTIYF. DNA for the CDR3: TGCGCCAGCAGCCAAGTCACAGGGACTGGAAACACCATATATTTT.